The TCR beta chain described here comes from a study of cytomegalovirus exposure and HLA in healthy donors. Whole-study results and caveats: Diagnosis of cytomegalovirus status made by the classifier reportedly showed high specificity and sensitivity.

PCR primers comprised 60 Vbeta and 13 Jbeta primers. Clones were read by immunoSEQ multiplex PCR, and TCRdb kept only the in-frame ones, dropping some. Here the sample spans about 200,000 clones, about 85% being singletons. Germline V gene lookup returns CDR1 MNHEY and CDR2 SVGAGI. The CDR3 contains 15 residues. Trimming took off 2 bases at V and 2 bases at J, with 10 bases between the two ends. To note about this clone: Its antigen remains unknown.

When sampled, the donors appeared nominally healthy, though they likely had unrecorded immune exposures. The chain couples TRBV6-5 to TRBJ1-3, with D perhaps matching TRBD1 (5 bases). The TCR was taken from a boy aged 2 to 10 in good health and CMV-seronegative. Specimen: PBMCs. For the CDR3, the DNA is TGTGCCAGCAGTTACCAGGGTCTACCTGGAAACACCATATATTTT. This sequence encodes CASSYQGLPGNTIYF.